This passage covers 3 T cell receptor beta chains from one sample sequenced in a study of stem cell transplantation in POMP-related autoinflammatory disease. Assay: immunoSEQ multiplex PCR; the TCRdb copy retains only in-frame clones and omits some. The sample shows around 26,000 clones, around four fifths of them seen only once. The sequencing used CD4+ T cells from PBMCs, collected before stem cell transplantation. The receptors come from a human donor with POMP-related autoinflammation and immune dysregulation (PRAID).

In its sample, this clone was seen once. The chain combines TRBV30 with TRBJ2-5; no reliable D call. Germline CDR1 is GTSNPN and CDR2 is SVGIG (reference sequence). The length of the CDR3 is 14 residues. Trimming removed 3 bases at V and 2 bases at J, with 13 bases between. The DNA for the CDR3 is TGTGCCTGGAGACGTCCGGGCCGACAAGAGACCCAGTACTTC. It specifies CAWRRPGRQETQYF.

The chain links TRBV5-6 to TRBJ1-2; D call uncertain. The V end was cut by 6 bases, the J end by 2 bases, with 14 bases between. This CDR3 has 14 residues. The V gene's germline CDR1 is SGHDT and CDR2 YYEEEE. The CDR3 sequence is CASNFGTANYGYTF. The CDR3 bases are TGTGCCAGCAACTTCGGAACAGCGAACTATGGCTACACCTTC. Together with reference TRBV5-6 and TRBJ1-2, the CDR3 gives the full variable domain: DAGVTQSPTHLIKTRGQQVTLRCSPKSGHDTVSWYQQALGQGPQFIFQYYEEEERQRGNFPDRFSGHQFPNYSSELNVNALLLGDSALYLCASNFGTANYGYTFGSGTRLTVV.

The rearrangement joins TRBV28 to TRBJ1-1; D remains unclear. Trimming pared 5 bases from V and 5 bases from J, leaving 6 bases between. Germline V gene lookup returns CDR1 MDHEN and CDR2 SYDVKM. This CDR3 comprises 11 residues. In DNA form, the CDR3 reads TGTGCCAGCAGTCGACGGACTGAAGCTTTCTTT. Protein: CASSRRTEAFF.